Listed below are T cell receptor beta chains from one sample, sequenced in a study of blood T cell repertoires in COVID-19. The repertoire was sequenced with immunoSEQ multiplex PCR; TCRdb's copy has only in-frame clones and lacks some. Of 89,000 or so clones in the sample, around 92% were seen once. What was sequenced was peripheral blood. These receptors originate from a man aged 45 to 65 with COVID-19, enrolled during active disease. CDR3s include the opening cysteine and the closing phenylalanine or tryptophan. D genes are given only for firm matches. Part of the rows lack a size; the others show once, few, many or a class for expanded clones.

J: TRBJ1-1
D: .
size: .
V: TRBV12-1
CDR3: CASSSGQGNTEAFF
DNA: TGTGCCAGCAGCTCTGGACAGGGTAACACTGAAGCTTTCTTT

J: TRBJ2-7
D: .
size: .
V: TRBV28
CDR3: CASRSAEIPSEQYF
DNA: TGTGCCAGCAGATCTGCAGAAATTCCCTCCGAGCAGTACTTC

J: TRBJ2-1
D: .
size: .
V: TRBV29-1
CDR3: CSSGHINEQFF
DNA: TGCAGCTCAGGACACATAAATGAGCAGTTCTTC

J: TRBJ1-4
D: TRBD1
size: once
V: TRBV27
CDR3: CASSRDRGGEKLFF
DNA: TGTGCCAGCAGTCGGGACAGGGGAGGTGAAAAACTGTTTTTT

J: TRBJ1-1
D: .
size: .
V: TRBV15
CDR3: CATSRGGAYTEAFF
DNA: TGTGCCACCAGCAGAGGCGGAGCTTACACTGAAGCTTTCTTT

J: TRBJ1-3
D: .
size: .
V: TRBV19
CDR3: CASKMSGTGNTIYF
DNA: TGTGCCAGCAAAATGTCGGGGACTGGAAACACCATATATTTT

J: TRBJ2-1
D: .
size: many
V: TRBV5-4
CDR3: CASSLDRGGVEQFF
DNA: TGTGCCAGCAGCTTGGATAGGGGGGGCGTTGAGCAGTTCTTC

J: TRBJ1-6
D: .
size: .
V: TRBV6-5
CDR3: CASSENLDPSRCF
DNA: TGTGCCAGCAGCGAGAATCTAGACCCAAGTAGATGCTTT

J: TRBJ1-2
D: .
size: .
V: TRBV20-1
CDR3: CSASPYSGGGYGYTF
DNA: TGCAGTGCTAGTCCTTATTCGGGGGGCGGCTATGGCTACACCTTC

J: TRBJ2-2
D: .
size: once
V: TRBV7-8
CDR3: CASSLLQEYTGELFF
DNA: TGTGCCAGCAGCTTATTACAGGAGTACACCGGGGAGCTGTTTTTT

J: TRBJ1-1
D: .
size: .
V: TRBV12-3/TRBV12-4
CDR3: CASSFMNTEAFF
DNA: TGTGCCAGCAGTTTTATGAACACTGAAGCTTTCTTT

J: TRBJ2-7
D: .
size: .
V: TRBV9
CDR3: CASNPTGSSYEQYF
DNA: TGTGCCAGCAACCCGACTGGGAGCTCCTACGAGCAGTACTTC

J: TRBJ1-4
D: .
size: .
V: TRBV7-9
CDR3: CASSLAQGNEKLFF
DNA: TGTGCCAGCAGCTTAGCGCAGGGTAATGAAAAACTGTTTTTT

J: TRBJ2-2
D: TRBD2
size: .
V: TRBV2
CDR3: CASRSRFSGGPNTGELFF
DNA: TGTGCCAGCAGGTCCCGGTTTAGCGGGGGGCCGAACACCGGGGAGCTGTTTTTT

J: TRBJ2-3
D: TRBD1
size: .
V: TRBV18
CDR3: CASSPTGTGADTQYF
DNA: TGTGCCAGCTCACCGACCGGGACAGGGGCAGATACGCAGTATTTT

J: TRBJ2-1
D: TRBD2
size: .
V: TRBV5-1
CDR3: CASSFGGSAQFF
DNA: TGCGCCAGCAGCTTCGGGGGGTCGGCTCAGTTCTTC

J: TRBJ1-1
D: TRBD1
size: .
V: TRBV7-2
CDR3: CASSPQGTVNTEAFF
DNA: TGTGCCAGCAGCCCTCAAGGGACAGTCAACACTGAAGCTTTCTTT

J: TRBJ1-2
D: TRBD1
size: .
V: TRBV19
CDR3: CASSKSDRVKKYGYTF
DNA: TGTGCCAGTAGTAAATCGGACAGGGTTAAGAAATACGGCTACACCTTC

J: TRBJ2-5
D: TRBD2
size: .
V: TRBV5-4
CDR3: CASSLAGGEETQYF
DNA: TGTGCCAGCAGCTTGGCCGGGGGGGAGGAGACCCAGTACTTC

J: TRBJ1-6
D: TRBD1
size: .
V: TRBV6-5
CDR3: CASGDRERFRSPLHF
DNA: TGTGCCAGCGGGGACAGGGAAAGATTTAGGTCACCCCTCCACTTT

J: TRBJ2-1
D: TRBD2
size: once
V: TRBV27
CDR3: CASFPSGSSYNEQFF
DNA: TGTGCCAGCTTTCCTAGCGGGAGCTCCTACAATGAGCAGTTCTTC

J: TRBJ1-6
D: TRBD1
size: once
V: TRBV2
CDR3: CASSGDRGNSPLHF
DNA: TGTGCCAGCAGTGGGGACAGGGGAAATTCACCCCTCCACTTT

J: TRBJ1-2
D: .
size: .
V: TRBV11-2
CDR3: CAGSIPGSRGYTF
DNA: TGTGCCGGGTCCATCCCCGGGAGTCGTGGCTACACCTTC

J: TRBJ2-5
D: TRBD2
size: .
V: TRBV7-2
CDR3: CASSLEWRGGRETQYF
DNA: TGTGCCAGCAGCTTGGAGTGGCGGGGGGGCCGGGAGACCCAGTACTTC

J: TRBJ1-2
D: .
size: .
V: TRBV5-8
CDR3: CASSLNPVNYGYTF
DNA: TGTGCCAGCAGCTTGAATCCGGTTAACTATGGCTACACCTTC

J: TRBJ2-3
D: TRBD1
size: once
V: TRBV28
CDR3: CASSSQGVGTDTQYF
DNA: TGTGCCAGCAGTTCACAGGGGGTAGGCACAGATACGCAGTATTTT

J: TRBJ2-3
D: TRBD1
size: .
V: TRBV28
CDR3: CASRHPTGGSLADTQYF
DNA: TGTGCCAGCAGACACCCAACAGGGGGCTCTCTCGCAGATACGCAGTATTTT

J: TRBJ1-4
D: TRBD1
size: .
V: TRBV2
CDR3: CASSEMQGVKLFF
DNA: TGTGCCAGCAGTGAGATGCAGGGGGTAAAACTGTTTTTT

J: TRBJ2-4
D: .
size: .
V: TRBV28
CDR3: CATWTADRNIQYF
DNA: TGTGCCACCTGGACTGCGGACAGAAACATTCAGTACTTC

J: TRBJ2-3
D: TRBD2
size: .
V: TRBV10-1
CDR3: CASSEGGGTDTQYF
DNA: TGCGCCAGCAGTGAGGGGGGGGGCACAGATACGCAGTATTTT

J: TRBJ1-4
D: TRBD1
size: .
V: TRBV19
CDR3: CASSSHRGVATNEKLFF
DNA: TGTGCCAGTAGTTCCCACAGGGGAGTTGCAACTAATGAAAAACTGTTTTTT

J: TRBJ2-3
D: TRBD1
size: .
V: TRBV2
CDR3: CASRRDRGTDTQYF
DNA: TGTGCCAGCCGCAGGGACAGGGGCACAGATACGCAGTATTTT

J: TRBJ2-7
D: TRBD2
size: .
V: TRBV11-2
CDR3: CASSLDLWTSGSTYEQYF
DNA: TGTGCCAGCAGCTTAGATCTTTGGACTAGCGGTTCCACCTACGAGCAGTACTTC

J: TRBJ1-1
D: TRBD1
size: .
V: TRBV27
CDR3: CASSRQGPGTEAFF
DNA: TGTGCCAGCAGTAGACAGGGGCCGGGGACTGAAGCTTTCTTT

J: TRBJ2-7
D: .
size: once
V: TRBV10-3
CDR3: CAIRQPPTYEQYF
DNA: TGTGCCATACGACAACCACCTACCTACGAGCAGTACTTC

J: TRBJ1-1
D: .
size: .
V: TRBV28
CDR3: CASSPPGAAWGTEAFF
DNA: TGTGCCAGCAGTCCCCCAGGGGCAGCCTGGGGCACTGAAGCTTTCTTT

J: TRBJ2-7
D: .
size: .
V: TRBV28
CDR3: CASRAGFYEQYF
DNA: TGTGCCAGCAGAGCAGGGTTCTACGAGCAGTACTTC

J: TRBJ2-5
D: TRBD2
size: .
V: TRBV9
CDR3: CASSPRGAGGRDQYF
DNA: TGTGCCAGCAGCCCTAGAGGTGCGGGGGGCCGGGACCAGTACTTC

J: TRBJ2-6
D: .
size: .
V: TRBV18
CDR3: CASSPNRAGANVLTF
DNA: TGTGCCAGCTCACCGAACAGGGCTGGGGCCAACGTCCTGACTTTC

J: TRBJ2-3
D: TRBD2
size: once
V: TRBV11-1
CDR3: CASSSSGGRTDTQYF
DNA: TGTGCCAGCAGCTCTAGCGGGGGGCGAACAGATACGCAGTATTTT

J: TRBJ1-1
D: .
size: .
V: TRBV19
CDR3: CASPWGGRVNTEAFF
DNA: TGTGCCAGTCCCTGGGGAGGGCGGGTGAACACTGAAGCTTTCTTT

J: TRBJ1-5
D: TRBD1
size: .
V: TRBV15
CDR3: CATSKGDRVQPQHF
DNA: TGTGCCACCAGCAAGGGGGACAGGGTGCAGCCCCAGCATTTT

J: TRBJ1-3
D: TRBD1
size: .
V: TRBV18
CDR3: CASSPTDRGAHAIYF
DNA: TGTGCCAGCTCACCAACGGACAGGGGGGCACATGCCATATATTTT

J: TRBJ2-3
D: TRBD2
size: .
V: TRBV9
CDR3: CASSDSGGATDTQYF
DNA: TGTGCCAGCAGCGATAGCGGGGGGGCGACAGATACGCAGTATTTT

J: TRBJ2-7
D: TRBD1
size: .
V: TRBV3-1/TRBV3-2
CDR3: CASSQRGGGEQYF
DNA: TGTGCCAGCAGCCAAAGAGGGGGCGGCGAGCAGTACTTC

J: TRBJ2-6
D: .
size: once
V: TRBV9
CDR3: CASSVGPARAAGANVLTF
DNA: TGTGCCAGCAGCGTAGGGCCGGCCAGGGCGGCTGGGGCCAACGTCCTGACTTTC

J: TRBJ2-2
D: .
size: .
V: TRBV5-1
CDR3: CASRPRANTGELFF
DNA: TGCGCCAGCAGGCCCAGGGCGAACACCGGGGAGCTGTTTTTT

J: TRBJ2-2
D: .
size: .
V: TRBV4-2
CDR3: CASSQDRGTTGELFF
DNA: TGTGCCAGCAGCCAAGATCGGGGGACCACCGGGGAGCTGTTTTTT

J: TRBJ2-3
D: TRBD1
size: .
V: TRBV10-3
CDR3: CATYTLNRGPTDTQYF
DNA: TGTGCCACCTATACTCTCAACAGGGGGCCTACAGATACGCAGTATTTT

J: TRBJ2-2
D: .
size: .
V: TRBV5-4
CDR3: CASSLDNTNTGELFF
DNA: TGTGCCAGCAGCTTGGACAACACGAACACCGGGGAGCTGTTTTTT

J: TRBJ2-7
D: TRBD1
size: .
V: TRBV4-3
CDR3: CASSQGDRVYEQYF
DNA: TGCGCCAGCAGCCAAGGGGACAGGGTCTACGAGCAGTACTTC

J: TRBJ1-5
D: TRBD1
size: .
V: TRBV5-6
CDR3: CASSVGQVSNQPQHF
DNA: TGTGCCAGCAGCGTTGGACAGGTTAGCAATCAGCCCCAGCATTTT